The rows below give T cell receptor beta chains drawn from one sample of a study of shared clonotypes between healthy human individuals. Produced via immunoSEQ multiplex PCR; TCRdb's table is partial and in-frame only. The profile covers about 700,000 clones, with around 92% appearing a single time and approximately 25% taken by the ten largest. The sequenced material came from naive CD8+ T cells sorted from blood. Receptors were obtained from a man aged 30 to 45 in good health. Both conserved end residues are part of each CDR3. D genes are given only for firm matches. The listing skips clone size in some rows; elsewhere it reads once, few, many or a size class.

clone_size,d_call,v_call,j_call,cdr3_aa,cdr3_nt
.,TRBD1,TRBV7-2,TRBJ2-2,CASSSGQYTGELFF,TGTGCCAGCAGCTCGGGACAGTACACCGGGGAGCTGTTTTTT
.,.,TRBV5-1,TRBJ1-4,CASSPTPGQANEKLFF,TGCGCCAGCAGCCCTACTCCGGGACAAGCTAATGAAAAACTGTTTTTT
.,.,TRBV7-9,TRBJ2-7,CASSARSDEQYF,TGTGCCAGCAGCGCCAGAAGTGACGAGCAGTACTTC
.,.,TRBV7-3,TRBJ2-1,CASSLMGTSNEQFF,TGTGCCAGCAGCTTAATGGGCACATCGAATGAGCAGTTCTTC
.,TRBD1,TRBV4-1,TRBJ1-2,CASTLPGGNYGYTF,TGCGCCAGTACACTCCCAGGGGGCAACTATGGCTACACCTTC
.,TRBD2,TRBV27,TRBJ2-7,CASSLSPGGDPYEQYF,TGTGCCAGCAGTTTATCCCCCGGGGGGGACCCCTACGAGCAGTACTTC
.,TRBD2,TRBV4-1,TRBJ2-1,CASSQEGTSGNNEQFF,TGCGCCAGCAGCCAAGAGGGGACTAGCGGGAACAATGAGCAGTTCTTC
.,TRBD1,TRBV2,TRBJ2-7,CASRDGQGADEQYF,TGTGCCAGCAGGGATGGACAGGGGGCGGACGAGCAGTACTTC
.,.,TRBV11-2,TRBJ2-5,CASSQLGTQETQYF,TGTGCCAGCAGCCAGCTAGGGACCCAAGAGACCCAGTACTTC
.,.,TRBV10-1,TRBJ2-7,CASSEGFLSSYEQYF,TGCGCCAGCAGTGAGGGGTTCTTGAGCTCCTACGAGCAGTACTTC
.,.,TRBV28,TRBJ2-7,CASSLDTGRTAYEQYF,TGTGCCAGCAGTTTAGATACCGGCAGGACCGCCTACGAGCAGTACTTC
.,.,TRBV5-1,TRBJ2-1,CASSWSGTAYNEQFF,TGCGCCAGCAGCTGGTCCGGGACGGCGTACAATGAGCAGTTCTTC
.,.,TRBV19,TRBJ2-3,CASSADWSPVRYF,TGTGCCAGTAGTGCCGATTGGTCCCCCGTACGGTATTTT
.,.,TRBV6-5,TRBJ2-1,CASTVSGPYNEQFF,TGTGCCAGCACCGTCAGCGGGCCGTACAATGAGCAGTTCTTC
.,.,TRBV28,TRBJ2-7,CASSLWPESYEQYF,TGTGCCAGCAGTTTATGGCCAGAATCCTACGAGCAGTACTTC
.,.,TRBV7-6,TRBJ1-1,CASSSFLDNTEAFF,TGTGCCAGCAGCTCCTTTCTCGATAACACTGAAGCTTTCTTT
.,TRBD1,TRBV27,TRBJ1-2,CASSLSGQLYGYTF,TGTGCCAGCAGTTTATCGGGACAGCTCTATGGCTACACCTTC
.,.,TRBV19,TRBJ1-1,CASSIWSLNTEAFF,TGTGCCAGTAGTATTTGGTCACTGAACACTGAAGCTTTCTTT
once,TRBD1,TRBV7-6,TRBJ2-3,CASSTTTGDTQYF,TGTGCCAGCAGCACCACGACAGGGGATACGCAGTATTTT
once,.,TRBV21-1,TRBJ2-2,CASSYRGAVNTGELFF,TGTGCCAGCAGCTACCGAGGGGCCGTGAACACCGGGGAGCTGTTTTTT
.,.,TRBV5-1,TRBJ2-7,CASSLALSGEQYF,TGCGCCAGCAGCTTGGCCTTGTCGGGCGAGCAGTACTTC
.,.,TRBV19,TRBJ2-3,CASSIRLGPRDPQYF,TGTGCCAGTAGCATTCGCCTTGGTCCCAGGGATCCGCAGTATTTT
.,.,TRBV13,TRBJ1-1,CASSLQGKTEAFF,TGTGCCAGCAGCTTACAAGGGAAGACTGAAGCTTTCTTT
few,.,TRBV4-1,TRBJ1-5,CASSLRGGSNQPQHF,TGCGCCAGCAGCCTCCGAGGAGGTTCAAATCAGCCCCAGCATTTT
.,.,TRBV14,TRBJ2-7,CASSWIQGYEQYF,TGTGCCAGCAGCTGGATCCAGGGCTACGAGCAGTACTTC
few,.,TRBV28,TRBJ2-7,CASSLGEIYEQYF,TGTGCCAGCAGTTTGGGGGAGATCTACGAGCAGTACTTC
.,.,TRBV6-6,TRBJ2-3,CASSYRETGDTQYF,TGTGCCAGCAGTTACCGGGAGACAGGAGATACGCAGTATTTT
.,TRBD2,TRBV7-2,TRBJ2-7,CASREGLAGYYEQYF,TGTGCCAGCAGAGAAGGACTAGCGGGATATTACGAGCAGTACTTC
.,.,TRBV19,TRBJ2-2,CASSHAMTGRAKTGELFF,TGTGCCAGTAGTCATGCGATGACAGGGAGGGCCAAAACCGGGGAGCTGTTTTTT
.,TRBD2,TRBV5-6,TRBJ2-4,CASSKGLADKNIQYF,TGTGCCAGCAGCAAGGGACTAGCTGACAAAAACATTCAGTACTTC
once,.,TRBV19,TRBJ2-3,CASSIASRSTDTQYF,TGTGCCAGTAGTATAGCGAGCAGGAGCACAGATACGCAGTATTTT